The 2 T cell receptor beta chains presented below share a single source sample, sequenced in a study of T cell responses to AZD1222 COVID-19 vaccine. Clones were sequenced by immunoSEQ multiplex PCR, and TCRdb holds only the in-frame ones, with some missing. This table holds 150,000 to 200,000 clones, approximately 90% found once. Material: peripheral blood, obtained on day 0 of AZD1222 vaccination. Receptors were obtained from an adult in good health.

The V and J genes are TRBV6-5 and TRBJ1-1; no clear D. In germline, CDR1 is MNHEY, CDR2 SVGAGI. The CDR3 spans 12 residues. The V and J ends lost 7 bases and 6 bases respectively, with 12 bases between them. The CDR3 coding sequence is TGTGCCAGCACCAGTCTGGGCGCTGAAGCTTTCTTT. This encodes CASTSLGAEAFF.

The rearrangement joins TRBV7-9 to TRBJ2-1, with 7 bases aligning to TRBD2. Germline-derived CDR1 and CDR2 are SEHNR and FQNEAQ (reference sequence). The V segment lost 5 bases and the J segment 7 bases; nucleotides outside the gene matches: 11. The CDR3 covers 15 residues. The CDR3 DNA is TGTGCCAGCAGCCGACCCGGCGGGAGTAAGAATGAGCAGTTCTTC. This translates into CASSRPGGSKNEQFF. Complete variable domain (other parts from reference TRBV7-9 and TRBJ2-1): DTGVSQNPRHKITKRGQNVTFRCDPISEHNRLYWYRQTLGQGPEFLTYFQNEAQLEKSRLLSDRFSAERPKGSFSTLEIQRTEQGDSAMYLCASSRPGGSKNEQFFGPGTRLTVL.